The 18 T cell receptor beta chains listed next were all sequenced from one sample in a study of regulatory T cells in long-lasting Graves disease. Arm-PCR of CDR3 regions and iRepertoire HTBI primers were used to build TCR beta libraries. TCRdb called the multiplex PCR reads again in MiXCR, with one record for every CDR3 protein. Here the sample spans about 620,000 distinct CDR3 sequences, 15% to 20% being singletons. Time point: newly diagnosed GD, antithyroid drugs for less than 3 months. The TCR library was prepared using RNA isolated from PBMCs. These records were also assigned to another study, of T cells in Graves' hyperthyroidism and ophthalmopathy.

This sample comprised peripheral blood mononuclear cells (PBMCs), obtained at new diagnosis, from a patient treated with antithyroid drugs. The source of these receptors is a woman aged 25 to 39 with Graves disease.

This clonotype was counted between two and nine times. The chain links TRBV24-1 to TRBJ2-1; D tentatively fits TRBD1 or TRBD2 (6 bases each). V was shortened by 0 bases and J by 4 bases, with 12 bases between the two germline ends. The CDR3 totals 16 residues. From germline, CDR1 is KGHDR and CDR2 SFDVKD. Here the CDR3 reads CATSDLRGAQYNEQFF. CDR3 nucleotide sequence: TGTGCCACCAGTGATTTGAGGGGGGCCCAATACAATGAGCAGTTCTTC.

This clonotype occurred a few times. The chain is built from TRBV5-1 and TRBJ2-3, with 8 bases identical to TRBD1. With 2 bases clipped from V and 3 bases from J, the junction kept 5 bases outside the gene matches. Germline V gene data show CDR1 as SGHRS and CDR2 as YFSETQ. This CDR3 is 15 amino acids long. The chain's CDR3 is CASSFLTGGTDTQYF. DNA for the CDR3: TGCGCCAGCAGCTTCCTTACAGGGGGGACAGATACGCAGTATTTT.

This clonotype has more than one count but fewer than ten. Here the CDR3 reads CATSDTSGLADTQYF. As DNA, the CDR3 is TGTGCCACCAGTGATACTAGCGGCCTAGCAGATACGCAGTATTTT. V and J are TRBV24-1 and TRBJ2-3; 8 nucleotides agree with TRBD2. Per germline, CDR1 KGHDR and CDR2 SFDVKD. CDR3 length: 15 residues. V was pared by 3 bases and J by 4 bases, with 5 bases of the junction left unmatched.

Notes on this clonotype: It may be a read error: a sequence one base away is much more abundant. This chain links TRBV2 with TRBJ1-4, with TRBD1 as a possible D gene (6 bases). The germline V gene has CDR1 SNHLY and CDR2 FYNNEI. This CDR3 is built from 14 residues. V gave up 8 bases and J gave up 7 bases, with 17 bases separating them. The DNA of the CDR3 is TGTGCCAGCTGGAGGGGGGTCGGAGGTGAAAAACTGTTTTTT. This gives the protein CASWRGVGGEKLFF. The variable domain in full, with the rest retrieved from reference TRBV2 and TRBJ1-4, is EPEVTQTPSHQVTQMGQEVILRCVPISNHLYFYWYRQILGQKVEFLVSFYNNEISEKSEIFDDQFSVERPDGSNFTLKIRSTKLEDSAMYFCASWRGVGGEKLFFGSGTQLSVL.

This clonotype appeared many times. V and J are TRBV28 and TRBJ1-5; D is perhaps TRBD1 (6 bases). The CDR3 sequence is 15 residues long. The germline V gene encodes CDR1 MDHEN and CDR2 SYDVKM. Trimming took 3 bases from V and 6 from J, leaving 15 bases between them. As DNA, the CDR3 is TGTGCCAGCAGTTTCGTTTCAGGGGAGGGTCAGCCCCAGCATTTT. Residues: CASSFVSGEGQPQHF. The entire variable domain, with the rest obtained from reference TRBV28 and TRBJ1-5, is as follows: DVKVTQSSRYLVKRTGEKVFLECVQDMDHENMFWYRQDPGLGLRLIYFSYDVKMKEKGDIPEGYSVSREKKERFSLILESASTNQTSMYLCASSFVSGEGQPQHFGDGTRLSIL.

For the CDR3, the DNA is TGTGCCAGCAGCCAAAGCGGGAGAATAGCCAAAAACATTCAGTACTTC. Translating it yields CASSQSGRIAKNIQYF. This chain connects TRBV3-1 to TRBJ2-4; 8 nucleotides match TRBD2. Trimming cost V 2 bases and J 0 bases; bases outside gene matches: 3. This CDR3 has 16 residues. Per the germline V gene, CDR1 is LGHDT and CDR2 is YNNKEL (reference sequence).

This clonotype was counted at least ten times. V gene TRBV28 combines with J gene TRBJ2-7, with TRBD1 identical over 12 bases. The CDR3 is 15 amino acids. Germline V gene sequence: CDR1 MDHEN, CDR2 SYDVKM. V lost 5 bases, J lost 6 bases, and 8 bases stayed unmatched. CDR3 coding DNA: TGTGCCAGCAGTATGACGGGACAGGGGGCTACCGAGCAGTACTTC. Protein product: CASSMTGQGATEQYF.

The chain uses TRBV18 and TRBJ1-2; D unresolved. CDR3 size: 14 residues. The germline V gene encodes CDR1 KGHSH and CDR2 LQKENI. V was clipped by 2 bases and J by 2 bases, with 9 bases between them. As DNA, the CDR3 is TGTGCCAGCTCACCAGTCCCGGGAAACTATGGCTACACCTTC. Amino acids: CASSPVPGNYGYTF.

This chain joins TRBV19 and TRBJ1-6; unclear D gene. V was pared by 3 bases and J by 0 bases, with 15 bases between. In germline, CDR1 is LNHDA, CDR2 SQIVND (reference sequence). The CDR3 contains 18 residues. The CDR3 protein is CASSIRPGGSSYNSPLHF. The CDR3 DNA is TGTGCCAGTAGTATTCGTCCGGGAGGGAGCTCCTATAATTCACCCCTCCACTTT.

This clonotype has a count of ten or more. The chain links TRBV5-1 to TRBJ2-6; D is unclear. The V gene's germline CDR1 is SGHRS and CDR2 YFSETQ. The germline V and J ends were trimmed by 4 bases and 1 base, with 9 bases remaining between them. This CDR3 is built from 15 residues. CDR3 DNA sequence: TGCGCCAGCAGCATGGACGTTTCTGGGGCCAACGTCCTGACTTTC. It is translated as CASSMDVSGANVLTF.

The chain couples TRBV24-1 to TRBJ2-2; 7 bases align to TRBD2. CDR1 and CDR2 from the germline V gene are KGHDR and SFDVKD. V gave up 1 base and J gave up 6 bases; unmatched junction bases: 4. The CDR3 is 15 amino acids. The CDR3 DNA is TGTGCCACCAGTGATTTCACGGGAGGAGCCGGGGAGCTGTTTTTT. Translation gives CATSDFTGGAGELFF.

At least ten counts were recorded for this clonotype. The genes are TRBV2 and TRBJ1-6, with 10 bases that match TRBD1. With V trimmed by 6 bases and J by 7 bases, 6 bases remained unmatched. The germline gives CDR1 SNHLY, CDR2 FYNNEI. This CDR3 is 15 amino acids long. CDR3: CASRREGQGNSPLHF. DNA of the CDR3: TGTGCCAGCAGGCGGGAGGGACAGGGGAATTCACCCCTCCACTTT.

To note about this clonotype: A read error is possible here, since a much larger clone lies one base away. The rearrangement links TRBV28 to TRBJ1-5, with no clear D. The V end lost 6 bases, the J end lost 5 bases, and 14 bases lay between the germline ends. The germline V gene encodes CDR1 MDHEN and CDR2 SYDVKM. CDR3 length: 14 amino acids. CDR3: CASSPDGTDQPQHF. The CDR3 DNA sequence: TGTGCCAGCAGCCCGGACGGCACGGATCAGCCCCAGCATTTT.

This clonotype has ten or more counts. The chain links TRBV18 to TRBJ1-2; tentatively, D is TRBD1 (5 bases). This CDR3 is built from 12 residues. V was shortened by 4 bases and J by 8 bases, with 11 bases between the two germline ends. Germline V gene lookup returns CDR1 KGHSH and CDR2 LQKENI. CDR3 nucleotides: TGTGCCAGCTCACGGGACGACCGGGGCTACACCTTC. Protein product: CASSRDDRGYTF.

The sample holds many counts of this clonotype. The CDR3 loop is CASSRDTGPYEQYF. CDR3 coding DNA: TGTGCCAGTAGCCGGGACACGGGACCCTACGAGCAGTACTTC. The chain links TRBV7-9 to TRBJ2-7; D perhaps matches TRBD1 (6 bases). Trimming took off 9 bases at V and 2 bases at J, with 17 bases between the two ends. CDR1 and CDR2 (germline): SEHNR, FQNEAQ (reference sequence). The CDR3 runs to 14 residues.

This clonotype has ten or more counts. The chain combines TRBV20-1 with TRBJ2-1, with D possibly being TRBD2 (5 bases). CDR1 is DFQATT and CDR2 is SNEGSKA in the germline V gene (reference sequence). The CDR3 covers 15 residues. V dropped 3 bases and J dropped 8 bases, with 20 bases sitting between them. The CDR3 spells CSARTLLGSSDEQFF. Written as DNA, the CDR3 is TGCAGTGCTAGGACCCTTTTAGGGAGTTCAGATGAGCAGTTCTTC.

This clonotype was counted many times. This chain uses TRBV30 with TRBJ2-1; 8 bases are shared with TRBD1. Germline V gene sequence: CDR1 GTSNPN, CDR2 SVGIG (reference sequence). With 5 bases clipped from V and 7 bases from J, the junction kept 7 bases outside the gene matches. There are 13 residues in the CDR3. CDR3 nucleotides: TGTGCCTGGGACAGGGGTTTTCGGAATGAGCAGTTCTTC. Amino acid sequence: CAWDRGFRNEQFF.

V and J are TRBV2 and TRBJ2-3; D is possibly TRBD2 (6 bases). This CDR3 has 16 amino acids. The germline gives CDR1 SNHLY, CDR2 FYNNEI. Trimming took 8 bases from V and 1 from J, leaving 19 bases between them. Here the CDR3 reads CASSPNLARCTDTQYF. CDR3 DNA: TGTGCCAGCTCTCCAAATCTAGCGCGGTGCACAGATACGCAGTATTTT.